This TCR beta chain was recorded in a study of Graves' ophthalmopathy and Graves' hyperthyroidism. Patients in the hyperthyroidism group, adults aged 18 to 65, were newly diagnosed, under 2 months' duration. The PBMCs originated from more than 7.5 ml of fresh peripheral blood. V was trimmed by 6 bases and J by 5 bases, leaving 8 bases between them. CDR1 and CDR2 from the germline V gene are MNHNS and SASEGT. This CDR3 is built from 12 residues. The TCR beta CDR3 regions underwent amplification from RNA transcripts. Second-round multiplex PCR followed a first-round RT-PCR using HTBI primers. One entry per CDR3 protein, called by TCRdb with MiXCR from the multiplex PCR reads. The sample contains under 800,000 distinct CDR3 sequences, about 24% of which appear only once. This clonotype was seen ten or more times.

This sequence joins TRBV6-1 and TRBJ1-5; D ambiguous. Sequenced input: peripheral blood. This receptor was obtained from a woman between 18 and 29 years old with stable Graves' hyperthyroidism. Some clones in this sample may be carry-over from other donors' samples. The CDR3: CASSASDQPQHF. The DNA of the CDR3 is TGTGCCAGCAGCGCCTCTGATCAGCCCCAGCATTTT.